This record covers a single TCR beta chain. Its antigen is unknown. Base qualities were left out, and no much larger clone turns up one base away. This specimen belongs to a study of neurological immune-mediated disorders (dated by TCRdb to about 2019). The study in broad terms: Peripheral blood TCR-beta repertoires from HTLV-I-associated myelopathy (HAM/TSP) patients, multiple sclerosis patients and healthy controls were compared by UMI-based sequencing. Longitudinal samples, technical triplicates and paired sorted CD4+ and CD8+ T-cell subsets, alongside PBMC samples, were included among the approximately 98 TCR-beta libraries. The cohort was made up of about 65 subjects, consisting of roughly 14 HAM/TSP patients, roughly 35 multiple sclerosis patients and around 20 healthy controls.

What the study reported, not specific to this receptor: Expanded clones from different subjects shared no identical CDR3 amino acid sequences, which suggests that TCR-beta repertoires were private in all groups. TCR clonal expansion was highest in HAM/TSP patients and lowest in MS patients, with MS patients falling below even healthy controls.

V ends up 5 bases short and J 3 bases short, with an unmatched junction base count of 6. From the cysteine up to the phenylalanine, the CDR3 has a length of 14 residues. Just the 42-base CDR3 DNA is kept, in frame starting at base 1. As encoded in the germline V gene, CDR1 is SGHRS while CDR2 is YFSETQ. Blood bank volunteers in Maryland, USA served as the healthy controls. For unsorted PBMC libraries, 2 million PBMCs were used after storage in RNAlater at -80 degrees C until RNA extraction. Peripheral blood was subjected to Ficoll-Hypaque density gradient centrifugation to isolate PBMCs, which were then cryopreserved in liquid nitrogen. cDNA was synthesized by template-switch 5'RACE using a primer carrying a 10-nucleotide random unique molecular identifier by which each TCR transcript was tagged. Every sequencing run yielded over 160 million TCR-beta sequences covering 15-18 subjects. Total RNA was extracted with the RNeasy kit. TCR-beta VDJ regions were amplified with primers for the TCR constant region and the 5'RACE anchor, using the KAPA Real-time Library Amplification kit. Sample indexes and Illumina adaptors were added in a first PCR, after which library yield was increased in a second PCR. After Ampure bead purification, the TCR product of roughly 650 bp was size-selected on a 2% E-gel SizeSelection system. Before pooling, library quality was checked on a Bioanalyzer, concentration was measured with Qubit, and libraries were quantified with the Kapa Library Quantification kit. Paired-end 2 x 150 bp sequencing of the libraries was performed on an Illumina HiSeq 2500. To increase sequence diversity, roughly 24-30% phiX was spiked into each library pool. The published analysis was carried out like this. Quality-filtered reads were processed with the UMI-based MiGEC pipeline, and over 85% of raw TCR sequences were removed by the MiGEC pipeline during error correction. IMGT germline references were used for alignment of VDJ genes, and clonotypes were defined by a unique CDR3 amino acid sequence together with V-J genes. VDJtools evaluated clonal expansion, Shannon diversity and CDR3 relatedness (CalcPairwiseDistances, ClusterSamples); CLCbio workbench built phylogenetic trees. Expanded clones were defined as having at least 8 unique UMIs, based on coefficient-of-variation modelling across technical triplicates. Clones were called with MiXCR by TCRdb after fastp trimmed the public reads at Q25, and only in-frame beta chains were retained. Identical CDR3 protein sequences are pooled into one entry, listed with their most common genes and DNA. TCRdb assigned the V and J calls; the authors' analysis was not used. Counted in this sample were some 29,000 distinct CDR3 sequences; roughly an eighth of them appeared once. About 5.3% of the sample rests with the top ten.

The rearranged chain carries TRBV5-1 and TRBJ1-2; 8 central nucleotides agree with TRBD1. The receptor's source is an older woman in good health. Sample: PBMCs. In nucleotide form, the sequence is TGCGCCAGCAGGAAACAGGGGGAGGACTATGGCTACACCTTC. This is translated as CASRKQGEDYGYTF.